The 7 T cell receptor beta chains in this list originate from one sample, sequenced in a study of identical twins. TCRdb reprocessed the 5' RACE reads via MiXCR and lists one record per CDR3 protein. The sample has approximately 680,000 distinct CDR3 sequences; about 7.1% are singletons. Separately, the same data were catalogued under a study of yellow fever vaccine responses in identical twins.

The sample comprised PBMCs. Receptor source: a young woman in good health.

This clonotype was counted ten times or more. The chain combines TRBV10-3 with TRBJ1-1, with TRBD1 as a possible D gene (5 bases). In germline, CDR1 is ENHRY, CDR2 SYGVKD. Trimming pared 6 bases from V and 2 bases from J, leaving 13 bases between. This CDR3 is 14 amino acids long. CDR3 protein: CAIRQVTANTEAFF. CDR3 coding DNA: TGTGCCATCAGACAGGTGACAGCAAACACTGAAGCTTTCTTT.

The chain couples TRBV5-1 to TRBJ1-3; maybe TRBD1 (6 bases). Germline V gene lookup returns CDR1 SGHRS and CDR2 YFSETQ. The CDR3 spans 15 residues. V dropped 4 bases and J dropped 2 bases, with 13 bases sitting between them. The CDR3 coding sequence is TGCGCCAGCAGCCCGGACAGCCTTACTGGAAACACCATATATTTT. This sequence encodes CASSPDSLTGNTIYF.

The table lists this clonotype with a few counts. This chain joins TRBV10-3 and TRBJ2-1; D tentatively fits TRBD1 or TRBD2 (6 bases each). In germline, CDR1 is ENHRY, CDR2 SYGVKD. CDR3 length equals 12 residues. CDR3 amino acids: CATVGGLNEQFF. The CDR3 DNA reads TGTGCTACCGTCGGGGGCCTCAATGAGCAGTTCTTC.

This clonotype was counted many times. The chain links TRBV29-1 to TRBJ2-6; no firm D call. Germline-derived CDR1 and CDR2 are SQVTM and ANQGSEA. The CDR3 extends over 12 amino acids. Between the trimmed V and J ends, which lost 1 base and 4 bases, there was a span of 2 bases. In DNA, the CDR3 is TGCAGCGTTGAAGCGGGGGCCAACGTCCTGACTTTC. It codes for CSVEAGANVLTF.

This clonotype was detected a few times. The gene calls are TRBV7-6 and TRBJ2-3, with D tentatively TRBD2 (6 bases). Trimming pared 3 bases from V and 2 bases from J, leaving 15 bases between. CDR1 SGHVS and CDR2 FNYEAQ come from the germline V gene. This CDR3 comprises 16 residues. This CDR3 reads CASSFSVAATTDTQYF. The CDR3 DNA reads TGTGCCAGCAGCTTCTCGGTAGCGGCGACCACAGATACGCAGTATTTT.

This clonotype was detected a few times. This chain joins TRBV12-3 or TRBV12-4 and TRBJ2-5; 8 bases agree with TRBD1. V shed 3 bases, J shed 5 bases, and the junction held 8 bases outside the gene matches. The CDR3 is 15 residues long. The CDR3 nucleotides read TGTGCCAGCAGTTTGGCCAGGGGGCGTGGGGAGACCCAGTACTTC. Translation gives CASSLARGRGETQYF.

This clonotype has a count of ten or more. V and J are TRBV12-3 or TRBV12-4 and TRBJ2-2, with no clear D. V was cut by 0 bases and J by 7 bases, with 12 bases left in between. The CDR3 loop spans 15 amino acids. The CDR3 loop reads CASSLAGSVHGELFF. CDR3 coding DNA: TGTGCCAGCAGTTTAGCGGGGTCCGTTCACGGGGAGCTGTTTTTT.